Sequencing of this T cell receptor (beta chain) was carried out in a study of beta chain features in type 1 diabetes. The study's findings and limits: PCR might pick shorter templates more often, in the same way for patients and controls.

V gave up 7 bases and J gave up 1 base, with 3 bases separating them. This CDR3 comprises 10 residues. Germline CDR1 and CDR2: SQVTM and ANQGSEA. As to this clone: Antigen unknown. Other nucleotide sequences in the sample specify the same CDR3.

The authors obtained over 95% purity in all sorted populations. As every portion of the isolated RNA was reverse transcribed, the sequencing read expressed TCRB transcripts. Profiling relied on immunoSEQ multiplex PCR, and the TCRdb table lists in-frame clones only, not all of them. The table records about 150,000 clones, 8.5% to 14% of them present only once. Specimen: central memory CD4+ T cells from blood. This sequence was found in a man aged 18 to 30 in good health. The V gene is TRBV29-1, the J gene TRBJ2-3; D ambiguous. CDR3 sequence: CSAGTDTQYF. The CDR3 DNA is TGCAGCGCGGGCACAGATACGCAGTATTTT.